This TCR beta chain is drawn from a study of OX40 agonist ivuxolimab in advanced cancers. Measured with immunoSEQ multiplex PCR; TCRdb has only the in-frame clones, and not every one. The sample carries tens of thousands of clones, around 89% recorded once. This sequence was found in an adult with an advanced solid tumor such as melanoma, head and neck, liver or kidney cancer. The sample consisted of CD4+ or CD8+ T cells sorted from blood, taken in a trial of the OX40 agonist ivuxolimab.

The CDR3 spells CASSDGENQPQHF. DNA of the CDR3: TGTGCCAGCAGCGATGGGGAGAATCAGCCCCAGCATTTT. The rearrangement uses TRBV9 and TRBJ1-5, with D unresolved. The CDR3 has 13 residues. With 3 bases removed from V and 4 bases from J, the gap between germline ends came to 8 bases. Germline V gene sequence: CDR1 SGDLS, CDR2 YYNGEE.